The present TCR beta chain was sequenced within a study of blood T cell repertoires in COVID-19. About the research overall: Acute-phase and convalescent COVID-19 samples originated in the United States, Italy and Spain. Sample material is recorded as cDNA or gDNA derived from T cells, B-cell-depleted T cells, or PBMCs.

The V and J ends lost 1 base and 6 bases respectively, with 10 bases between them. This CDR3 spans 13 amino acids. Germline-derived CDR1 and CDR2 are KGHSH and LQKENI. Original data processing: From reference gene primer amplification, estimates of nucleated cell counts were derived. Clones were sequenced by immunoSEQ multiplex PCR, and TCRdb holds only the in-frame ones, with some missing. The DNA gave D and trimming, while V, J and clone size come from that table. The table includes fewer than 85,000 clones, about four fifths detected once. This receptor was taken from a human donor in a cohort sampled during active COVID-19. Input material: peripheral blood. The chain recombines TRBV18 with TRBJ2-7, with a tentative D call TRBD2 (5 bases). The CDR3 DNA reads TGTGCCAGCTCACCACTGGCAGGAGGCGAGCAGTACTTC. Amino acids: CASSPLAGGEQYF. Full variable domain (missing parts from reference TRBV18 and TRBJ2-7): NAGVMQNPRHLVRRRGQEARLRCSPMKGHSHVYWYRQLPEEGLKFMVYLQKENIIDESGMPKERFSAEFPKEGPSILRIQQVVRGDSAAYFCASSPLAGGEQYFGPGTRLTVT.